This T cell receptor beta chain was captured by sequencing in a study of T cell responses to AZD1222 COVID-19 vaccine. Study information: Second-dose timings of about 4 or about 12 weeks were pooled. The study's findings and limits: Recipients of AZD1222 seropositive at baseline numbered only five or six. Females made up more of the donors, who were largely white British, and clonal diversity may have come out too low. Vaccine-associated CD4 TCRs spanned spike, dominant at 160-218 and 743-854.

Clones were read by immunoSEQ multiplex PCR, and TCRdb kept only the in-frame ones, dropping some. In the table there are more than 70,000 clones, around nine tenths of which are singletons. V was cut by 1 base and J by 0 bases, with 4 bases left in between. In germline, CDR1 is LNHDA, CDR2 SQIVND (reference sequence). The CDR3 extends over 14 amino acids. This clone was observed a few times. Its target is not known. This sequence was found in an adult in good health. The source material was peripheral blood, sampled on day 0 of AZD1222 vaccination. This chain links TRBV19 with TRBJ1-3; D gene ambiguous. This CDR3 reads CASSIGSSGNTIYF. CDR3 coding DNA: TGTGCCAGTAGTATAGGGAGCTCTGGAAACACCATATATTTT.